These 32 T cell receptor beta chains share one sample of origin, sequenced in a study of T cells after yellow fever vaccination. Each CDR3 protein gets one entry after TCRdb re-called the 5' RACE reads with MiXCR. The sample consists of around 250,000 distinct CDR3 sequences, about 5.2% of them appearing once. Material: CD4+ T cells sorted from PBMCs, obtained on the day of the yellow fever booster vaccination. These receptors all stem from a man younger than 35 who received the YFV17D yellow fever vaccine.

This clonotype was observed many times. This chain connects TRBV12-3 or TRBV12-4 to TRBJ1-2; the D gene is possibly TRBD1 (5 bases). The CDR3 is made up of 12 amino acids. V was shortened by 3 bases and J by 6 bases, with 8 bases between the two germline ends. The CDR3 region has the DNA TGTGCCAGCAGTTTCGGGGGTCATGGCTACACCTTC. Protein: CASSFGGHGYTF.

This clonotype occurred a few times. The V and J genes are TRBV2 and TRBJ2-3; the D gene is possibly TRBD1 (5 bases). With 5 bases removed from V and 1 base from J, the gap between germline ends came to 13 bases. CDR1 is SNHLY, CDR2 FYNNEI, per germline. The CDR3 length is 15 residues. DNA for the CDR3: TGTGCCAGCAGTTCCCAGGGTTACCGCACAGATACGCAGTATTTT. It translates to CASSSQGYRTDTQYF.

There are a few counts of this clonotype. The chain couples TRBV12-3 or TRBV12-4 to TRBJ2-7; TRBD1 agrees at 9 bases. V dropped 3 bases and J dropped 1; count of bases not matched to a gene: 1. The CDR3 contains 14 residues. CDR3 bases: TGTGCCAGCAGTTTCGGGACAGGGTCCTACGAGCAGTACGTC. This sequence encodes CASSFGTGSYEQYV.

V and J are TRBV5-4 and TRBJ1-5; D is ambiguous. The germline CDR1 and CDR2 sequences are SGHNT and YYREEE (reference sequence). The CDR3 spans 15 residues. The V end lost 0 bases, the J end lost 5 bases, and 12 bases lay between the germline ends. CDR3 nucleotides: TGTGCCAGCAGCTTGGGCCTAGGCCGGGATCAGCCCCAGCATTTT. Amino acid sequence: CASSLGLGRDQPQHF.

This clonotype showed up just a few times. The CDR3 spells CASSFRAGGGYTF. CDR3 DNA: TGTGCCAGCAGTTTCCGCGCAGGGGGAGGCTACACCTTC. The chain recombines TRBV12-3 or TRBV12-4 with TRBJ1-2; 7 bases are shared with TRBD1. The CDR3 is 13 residues long. J was trimmed by 8 bases and V by 3 bases; bases with no gene match: 6.

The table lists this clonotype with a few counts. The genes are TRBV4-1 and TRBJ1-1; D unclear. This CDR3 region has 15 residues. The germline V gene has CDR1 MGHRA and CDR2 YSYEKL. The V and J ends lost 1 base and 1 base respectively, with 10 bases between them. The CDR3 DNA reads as TGCGCCAGCAGCCAAGGAAGGTGGGGGAACACTGAAGCTTTCTTT. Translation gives CASSQGRWGNTEAFF.

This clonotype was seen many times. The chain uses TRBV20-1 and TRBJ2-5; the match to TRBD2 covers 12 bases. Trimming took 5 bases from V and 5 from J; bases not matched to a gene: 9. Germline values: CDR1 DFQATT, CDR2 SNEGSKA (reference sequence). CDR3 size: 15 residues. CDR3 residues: CSAFPSGGASETQYF. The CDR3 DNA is TGCAGTGCTTTTCCTAGCGGGGGGGCCTCTGAGACCCAGTACTTC.

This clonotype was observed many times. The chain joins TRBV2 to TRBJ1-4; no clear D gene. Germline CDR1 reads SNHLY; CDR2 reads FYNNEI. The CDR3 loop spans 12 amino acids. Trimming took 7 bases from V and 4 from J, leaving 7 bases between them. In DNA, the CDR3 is TGTGCCAGCAATAGGGTTAATGAAAAACTGTTTTTT. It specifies CASNRVNEKLFF.

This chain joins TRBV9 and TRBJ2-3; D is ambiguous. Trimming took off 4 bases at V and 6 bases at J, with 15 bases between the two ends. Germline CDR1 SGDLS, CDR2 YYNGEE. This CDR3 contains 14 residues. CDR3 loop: CASSPAPRADTQYF. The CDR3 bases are TGTGCCAGCAGCCCTGCCCCCCGTGCGGATACGCAGTATTTT.

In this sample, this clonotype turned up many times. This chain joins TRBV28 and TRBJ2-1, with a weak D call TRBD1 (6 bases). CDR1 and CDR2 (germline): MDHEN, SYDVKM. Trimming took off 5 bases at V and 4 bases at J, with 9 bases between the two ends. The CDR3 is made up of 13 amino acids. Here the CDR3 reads CASSKTGYNEQFF. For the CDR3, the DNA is TGTGCCAGCAGTAAGACAGGATACAATGAGCAGTTCTTC. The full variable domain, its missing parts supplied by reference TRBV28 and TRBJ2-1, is DVKVTQSSRYLVKRTGEKVFLECVQDMDHENMFWYRQDPGLGLRLIYFSYDVKMKEKGDIPEGYSVSREKKERFSLILESASTNQTSMYLCASSKTGYNEQFFGPGTRLTVL.

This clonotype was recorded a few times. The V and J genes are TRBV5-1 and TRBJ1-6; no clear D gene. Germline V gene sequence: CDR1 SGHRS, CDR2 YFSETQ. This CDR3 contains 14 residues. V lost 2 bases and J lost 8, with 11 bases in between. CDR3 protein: CASSLAALDSPLHF. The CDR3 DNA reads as TGCGCCAGCAGCTTAGCAGCCCTGGATTCACCCCTCCACTTT.

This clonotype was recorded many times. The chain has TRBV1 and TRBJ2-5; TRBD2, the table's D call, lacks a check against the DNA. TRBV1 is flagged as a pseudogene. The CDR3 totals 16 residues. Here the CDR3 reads CTSSQVSGPLQETQYF. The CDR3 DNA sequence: TGCACCAGCAGCCAAGTTAGCGGGCCCCTCCAAGAGACCCAGTACTTC.

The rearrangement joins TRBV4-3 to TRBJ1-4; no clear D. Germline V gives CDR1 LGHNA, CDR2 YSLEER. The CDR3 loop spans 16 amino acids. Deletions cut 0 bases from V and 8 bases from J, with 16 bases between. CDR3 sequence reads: CASSQDVSVGREKLFF. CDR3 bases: TGCGCCAGCAGCCAAGATGTGTCAGTTGGGAGGGAAAAACTGTTTTTT.

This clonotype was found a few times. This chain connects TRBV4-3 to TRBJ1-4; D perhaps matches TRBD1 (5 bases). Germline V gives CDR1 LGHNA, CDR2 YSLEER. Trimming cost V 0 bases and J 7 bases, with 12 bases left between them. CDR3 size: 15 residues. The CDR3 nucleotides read TGCGCCAGCAGCCAAGAAGAGGGACGGGGTGAAAAACTGTTTTTT. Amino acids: CASSQEEGRGEKLFF.

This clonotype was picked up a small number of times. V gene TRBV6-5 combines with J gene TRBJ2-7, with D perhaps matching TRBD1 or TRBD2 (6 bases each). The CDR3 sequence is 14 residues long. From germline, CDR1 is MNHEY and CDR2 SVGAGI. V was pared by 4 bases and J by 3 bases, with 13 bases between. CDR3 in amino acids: CASSSGRTVYEQYF. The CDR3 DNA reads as TGTGCCAGCAGTTCGGGGAGGACAGTCTACGAGCAGTACTTC.

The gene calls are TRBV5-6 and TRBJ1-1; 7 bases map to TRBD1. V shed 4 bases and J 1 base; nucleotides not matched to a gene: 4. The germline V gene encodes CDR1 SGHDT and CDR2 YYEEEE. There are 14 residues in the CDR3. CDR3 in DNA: TGTGCCAGCAGCCCGGACAGGACGAACACTGAAGCTTTCTTT. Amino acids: CASSPDRTNTEAFF.

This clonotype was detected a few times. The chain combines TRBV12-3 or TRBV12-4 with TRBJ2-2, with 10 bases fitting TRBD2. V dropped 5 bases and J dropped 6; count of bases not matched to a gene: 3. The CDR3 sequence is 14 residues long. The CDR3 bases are TGTGCCAGCAGTCCTAGCGGGGGTGCCGGGGAGCTGTTTTTT. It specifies CASSPSGGAGELFF.

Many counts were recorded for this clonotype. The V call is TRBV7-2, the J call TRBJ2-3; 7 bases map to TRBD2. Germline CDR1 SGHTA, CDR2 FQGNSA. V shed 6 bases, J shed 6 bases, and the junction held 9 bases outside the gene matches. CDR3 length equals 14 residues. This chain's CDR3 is CASSDLGLPDTQYF. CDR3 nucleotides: TGTGCCAGCAGTGATCTGGGACTACCGGATACGCAGTATTTT.

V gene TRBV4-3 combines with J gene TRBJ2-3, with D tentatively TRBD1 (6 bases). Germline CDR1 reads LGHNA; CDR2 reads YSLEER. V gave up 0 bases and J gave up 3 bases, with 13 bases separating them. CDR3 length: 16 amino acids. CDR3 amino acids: CASSQDGTPGTDTQYF. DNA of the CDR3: TGCGCCAGCAGCCAAGACGGGACACCGGGGACAGATACGCAGTATTTT.

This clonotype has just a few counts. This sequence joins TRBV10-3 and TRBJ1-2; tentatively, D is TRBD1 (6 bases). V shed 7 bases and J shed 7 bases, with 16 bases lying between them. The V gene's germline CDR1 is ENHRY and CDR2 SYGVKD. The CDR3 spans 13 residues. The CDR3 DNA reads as TGTGCCATCAATCTACAGGGAGGGTCTGGCTACACCTTC. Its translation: CAINLQGGSGYTF.

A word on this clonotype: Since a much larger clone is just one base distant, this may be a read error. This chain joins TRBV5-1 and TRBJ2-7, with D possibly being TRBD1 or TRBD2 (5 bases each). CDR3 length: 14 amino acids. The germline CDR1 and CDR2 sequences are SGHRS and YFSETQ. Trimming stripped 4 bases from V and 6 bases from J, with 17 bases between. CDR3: CASSPGLYGGEQYV. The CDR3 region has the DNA TGCGCCAGCAGCCCGGGGCTCTACGGTGGCGAGCAGTACGTC.

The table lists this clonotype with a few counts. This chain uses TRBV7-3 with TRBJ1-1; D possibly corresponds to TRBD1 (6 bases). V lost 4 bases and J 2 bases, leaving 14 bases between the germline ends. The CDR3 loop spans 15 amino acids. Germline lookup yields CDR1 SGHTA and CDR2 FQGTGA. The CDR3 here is CASSSLGTPNTEAFF. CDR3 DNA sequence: TGTGCCAGCAGCTCCCTAGGGACACCAAACACTGAAGCTTTCTTT.

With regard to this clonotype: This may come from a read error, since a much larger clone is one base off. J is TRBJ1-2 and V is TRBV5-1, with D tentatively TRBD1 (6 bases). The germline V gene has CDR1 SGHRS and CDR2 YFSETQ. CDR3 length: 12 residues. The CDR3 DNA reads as TGCGCCAGCAGCCTGGAGAGGGGGGAGTCTCTCTTC. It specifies CASSLERGESLF.

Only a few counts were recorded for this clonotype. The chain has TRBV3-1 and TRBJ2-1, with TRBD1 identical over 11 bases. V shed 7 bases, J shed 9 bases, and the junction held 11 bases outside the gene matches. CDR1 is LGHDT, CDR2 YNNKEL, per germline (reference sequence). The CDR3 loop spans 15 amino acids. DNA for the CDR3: TGTGCCAGCACCGCAAGGACAGGGGGCTCGATTGAGCAGTTCTTC. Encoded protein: CASTARTGGSIEQFF.

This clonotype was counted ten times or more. The CDR3 DNA sequence: TGTGCCAGCAGAACAGGGCTCGGGGGCTACACCTTC. Protein: CASRTGLGGYTF. This chain connects TRBV27 to TRBJ1-2; possible D gene TRBD1, 6 bases. Germline-derived CDR1 and CDR2 are MNHEY and SMNVEV (reference sequence). Trimming shortened V by 6 bases and J by 8 bases, and 13 bases separated the two germline ends. The CDR3 length is 12 residues.

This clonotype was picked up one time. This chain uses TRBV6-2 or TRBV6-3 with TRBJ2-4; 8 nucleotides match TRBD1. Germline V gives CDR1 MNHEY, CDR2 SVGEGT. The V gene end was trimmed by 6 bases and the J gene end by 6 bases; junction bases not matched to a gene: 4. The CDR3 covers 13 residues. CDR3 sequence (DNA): TGTGCCAGCAGAGGCACAGGGGGAAACATTCAGTACTTC. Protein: CASRGTGGNIQYF.

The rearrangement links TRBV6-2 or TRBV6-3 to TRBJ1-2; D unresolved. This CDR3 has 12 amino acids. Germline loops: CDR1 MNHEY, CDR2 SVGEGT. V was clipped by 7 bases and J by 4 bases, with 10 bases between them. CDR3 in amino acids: CASNRPGYGYTF. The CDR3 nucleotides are TGTGCCAGCAACCGTCCAGGCTATGGCTACACCTTC.

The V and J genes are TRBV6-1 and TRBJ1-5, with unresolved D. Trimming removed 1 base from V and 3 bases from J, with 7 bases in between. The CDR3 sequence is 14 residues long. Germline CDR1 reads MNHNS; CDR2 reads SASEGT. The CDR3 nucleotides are TGTGCCAGCAGTGAAGGCTACACCAATCAGCCCCAGCATTTT. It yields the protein CASSEGYTNQPQHF.

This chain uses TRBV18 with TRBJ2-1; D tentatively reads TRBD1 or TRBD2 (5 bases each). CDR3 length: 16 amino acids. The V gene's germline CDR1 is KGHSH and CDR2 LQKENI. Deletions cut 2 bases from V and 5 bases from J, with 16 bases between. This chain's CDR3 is CASSPEAQRGNNEQFF. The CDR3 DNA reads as TGTGCCAGCTCACCAGAAGCCCAACGGGGCAACAATGAGCAGTTCTTC.

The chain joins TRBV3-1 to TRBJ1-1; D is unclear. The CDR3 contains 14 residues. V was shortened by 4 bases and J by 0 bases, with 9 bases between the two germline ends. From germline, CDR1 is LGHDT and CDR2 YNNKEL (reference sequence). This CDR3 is CASSPLGMNTEAFF. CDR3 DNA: TGTGCCAGCAGCCCGCTGGGGATGAACACTGAAGCTTTCTTT.

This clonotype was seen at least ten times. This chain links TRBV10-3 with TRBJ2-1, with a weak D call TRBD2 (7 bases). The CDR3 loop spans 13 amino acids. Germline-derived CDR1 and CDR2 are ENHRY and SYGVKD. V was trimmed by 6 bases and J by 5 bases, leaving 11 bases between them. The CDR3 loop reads CAIRGGPNNEQFF. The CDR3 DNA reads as TGTGCCATCAGGGGGGGGCCAAACAATGAGCAGTTCTTC.

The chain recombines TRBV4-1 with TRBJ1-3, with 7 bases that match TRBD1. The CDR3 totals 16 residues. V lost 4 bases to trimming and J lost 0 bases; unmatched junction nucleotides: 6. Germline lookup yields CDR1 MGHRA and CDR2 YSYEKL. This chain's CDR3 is CASSRGTALSGNTIYF. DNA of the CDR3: TGCGCCAGCAGCCGCGGGACAGCTCTCTCTGGAAACACCATATATTTT.